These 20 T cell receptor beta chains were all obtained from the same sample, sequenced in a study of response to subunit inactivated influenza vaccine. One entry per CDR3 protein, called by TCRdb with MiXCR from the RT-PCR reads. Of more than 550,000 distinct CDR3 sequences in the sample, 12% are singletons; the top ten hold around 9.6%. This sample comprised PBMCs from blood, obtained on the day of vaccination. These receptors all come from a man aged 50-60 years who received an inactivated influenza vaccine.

CDR3 coding DNA: TGTGCCAGCAGCCAACAGATGGAGGGTGAGCAGTACTTC. It specifies CASSQQMEGEQYF. The chain is built from TRBV7-9 and TRBJ2-7; possible D gene TRBD2, 6 bases. Per the germline V gene, CDR1 is SEHNR and CDR2 is FQNEAQ (reference sequence). This CDR3 has 13 residues. V was clipped by 5 bases and J by 7 bases, with 15 bases between them.

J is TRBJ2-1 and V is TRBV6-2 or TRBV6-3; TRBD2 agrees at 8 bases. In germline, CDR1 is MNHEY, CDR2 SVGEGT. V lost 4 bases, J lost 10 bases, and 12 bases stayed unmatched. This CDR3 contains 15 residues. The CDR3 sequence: CASSSPGLGRGEQFF. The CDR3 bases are TGTGCCAGCAGTTCCCCGGGACTAGGGCGTGGGGAGCAGTTCTTC.

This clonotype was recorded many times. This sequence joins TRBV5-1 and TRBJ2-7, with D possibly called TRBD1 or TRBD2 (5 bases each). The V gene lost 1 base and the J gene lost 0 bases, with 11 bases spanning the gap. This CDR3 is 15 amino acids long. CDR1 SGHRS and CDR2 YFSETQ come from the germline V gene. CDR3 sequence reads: CASSLLGTSSYEQYF. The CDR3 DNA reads TGCGCCAGCAGCTTGTTAGGGACCAGCTCCTACGAGCAGTACTTC.

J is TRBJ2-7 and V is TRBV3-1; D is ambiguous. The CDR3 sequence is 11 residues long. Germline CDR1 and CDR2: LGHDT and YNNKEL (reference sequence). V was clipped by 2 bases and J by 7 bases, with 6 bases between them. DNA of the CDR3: TGTGCCAGCAGCCAATCCGGTGAGCAGTACTTC. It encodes CASSQSGEQYF.

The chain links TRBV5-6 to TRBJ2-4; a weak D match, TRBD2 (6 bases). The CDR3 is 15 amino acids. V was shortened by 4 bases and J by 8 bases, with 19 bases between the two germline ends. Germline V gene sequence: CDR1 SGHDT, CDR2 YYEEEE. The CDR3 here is CASSVSGQGGYIQYF. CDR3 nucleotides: TGTGCCAGCAGCGTATCCGGGCAGGGAGGTTACATTCAGTACTTC. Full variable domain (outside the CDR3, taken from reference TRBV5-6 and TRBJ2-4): DAGVTQSPTHLIKTRGQQVTLRCSPKSGHDTVSWYQQALGQGPQFIFQYYEEEERQRGNFPDRFSGHQFPNYSSELNVNALLLGDSALYLCASSVSGQGGYIQYFGAGTRLSVL.

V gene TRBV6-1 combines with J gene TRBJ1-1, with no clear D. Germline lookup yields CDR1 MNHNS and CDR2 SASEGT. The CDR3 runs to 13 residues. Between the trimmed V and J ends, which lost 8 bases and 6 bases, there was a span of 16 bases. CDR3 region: CASGDRWDSEAFF. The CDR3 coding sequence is TGTGCCAGCGGCGATCGATGGGATTCTGAAGCTTTCTTT.

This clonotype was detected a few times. CDR3: CASSRASGAYNEQFF. CDR3 nucleotides: TGTGCCAGCAGTCGAGCAAGCGGAGCCTACAATGAGCAGTTCTTC. The rearrangement uses TRBV6-4 and TRBJ2-1; maybe TRBD2 (5 bases). Germline-derived CDR1 and CDR2 are MRHNA and SNTAGT. This CDR3 contains 15 residues. The V end lost 5 bases, the J end lost 2 bases, and 13 bases lay between the germline ends.

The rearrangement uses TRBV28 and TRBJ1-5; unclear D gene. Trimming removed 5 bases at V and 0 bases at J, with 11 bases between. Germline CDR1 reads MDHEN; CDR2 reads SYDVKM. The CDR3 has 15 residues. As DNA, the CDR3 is TGTGCCAGCAGTCCGACACCTTATAGCAATCAGCCCCAGCATTTT. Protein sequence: CASSPTPYSNQPQHF.

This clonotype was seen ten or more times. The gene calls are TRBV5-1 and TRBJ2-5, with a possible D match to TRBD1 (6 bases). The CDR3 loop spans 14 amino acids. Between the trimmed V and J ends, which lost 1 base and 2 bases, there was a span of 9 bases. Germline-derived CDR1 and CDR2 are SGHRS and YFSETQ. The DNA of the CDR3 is TGCGCCAGCAGCTTGACAGGGTTTCAAGAGACCCAGTACTTC. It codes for CASSLTGFQETQYF.

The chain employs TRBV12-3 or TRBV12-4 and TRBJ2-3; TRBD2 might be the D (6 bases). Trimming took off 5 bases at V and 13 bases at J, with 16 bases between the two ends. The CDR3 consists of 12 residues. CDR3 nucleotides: TGTGCCAGCAGTCCGACTAGTCTTAGGGAGTATTTT. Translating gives CASSPTSLREYF.

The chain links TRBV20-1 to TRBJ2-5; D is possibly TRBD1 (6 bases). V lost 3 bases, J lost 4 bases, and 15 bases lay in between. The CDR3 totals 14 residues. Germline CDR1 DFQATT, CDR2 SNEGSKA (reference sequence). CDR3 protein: CSASPSGVRETQYF. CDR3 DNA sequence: TGCAGTGCTAGCCCCTCAGGGGTCCGAGAGACCCAGTACTTC.

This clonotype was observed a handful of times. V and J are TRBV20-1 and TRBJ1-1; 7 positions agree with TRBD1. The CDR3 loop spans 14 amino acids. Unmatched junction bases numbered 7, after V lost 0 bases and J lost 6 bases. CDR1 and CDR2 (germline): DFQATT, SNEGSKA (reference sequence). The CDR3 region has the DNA TGCAGTGCTAGAGATCCCCTTACAGGGGCTGAAGCTTTCTTT. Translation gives CSARDPLTGAEAFF.

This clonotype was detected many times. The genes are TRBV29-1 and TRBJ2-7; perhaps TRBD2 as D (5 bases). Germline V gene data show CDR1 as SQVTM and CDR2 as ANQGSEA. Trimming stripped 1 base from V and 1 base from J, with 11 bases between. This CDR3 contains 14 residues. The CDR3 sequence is CSVEGEHNSYEQYF. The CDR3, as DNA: TGCAGCGTTGAAGGGGAGCACAATTCCTACGAGCAGTACTTC.

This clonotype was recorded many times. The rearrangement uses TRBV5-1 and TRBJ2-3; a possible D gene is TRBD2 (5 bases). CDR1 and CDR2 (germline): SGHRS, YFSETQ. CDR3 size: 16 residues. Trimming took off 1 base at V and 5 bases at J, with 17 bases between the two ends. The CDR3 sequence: CASSLSGIAFQDTQYF. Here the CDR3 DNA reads TGCGCCAGCAGCTTGTCGGGGATAGCCTTTCAAGATACGCAGTATTTT.

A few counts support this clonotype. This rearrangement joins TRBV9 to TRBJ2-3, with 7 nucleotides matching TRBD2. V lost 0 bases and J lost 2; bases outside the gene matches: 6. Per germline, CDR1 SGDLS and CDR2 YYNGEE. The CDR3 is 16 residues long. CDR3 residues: CASSVGTSENTDTQYF. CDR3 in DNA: TGTGCCAGCAGCGTAGGAACTAGCGAAAACACAGATACGCAGTATTTT.

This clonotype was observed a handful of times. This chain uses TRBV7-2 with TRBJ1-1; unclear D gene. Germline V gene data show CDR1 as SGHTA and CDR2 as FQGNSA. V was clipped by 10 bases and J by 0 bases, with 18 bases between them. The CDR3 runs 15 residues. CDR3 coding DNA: TGTGCCATCAGTACAGCACCAGACTTGAACACTGAAGCTTTCTTT. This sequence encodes CAISTAPDLNTEAFF.

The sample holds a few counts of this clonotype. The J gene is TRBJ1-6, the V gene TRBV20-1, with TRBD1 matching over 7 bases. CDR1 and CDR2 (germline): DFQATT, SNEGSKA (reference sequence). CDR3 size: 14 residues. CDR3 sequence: CSLRETGVDSPLHF. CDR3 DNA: TGCAGCCTACGGGAAACAGGGGTGGATTCACCCCTCCACTTT.

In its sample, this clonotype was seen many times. The CDR3 region is CASQVRTRGTGELFF. CDR3 DNA: TGTGCCAGCCAGGTCCGGACTAGGGGTACCGGGGAGCTGTTTTTT. The rearrangement links TRBV28 to TRBJ2-2; TRBD2 matches 7 bases. The CDR3 sequence is 15 residues long. The V segment lost 8 bases and the J segment 5 bases; nucleotides outside the gene matches: 11. Germline-derived CDR1 and CDR2 are MDHEN and SYDVKM. The variable domain in full, with the rest retrieved from reference TRBV28 and TRBJ2-2, is DVKVTQSSRYLVKRTGEKVFLECVQDMDHENMFWYRQDPGLGLRLIYFSYDVKMKEKGDIPEGYSVSREKKERFSLILESASTNQTSMYLCASQVRTRGTGELFFGEGSRLTVL.

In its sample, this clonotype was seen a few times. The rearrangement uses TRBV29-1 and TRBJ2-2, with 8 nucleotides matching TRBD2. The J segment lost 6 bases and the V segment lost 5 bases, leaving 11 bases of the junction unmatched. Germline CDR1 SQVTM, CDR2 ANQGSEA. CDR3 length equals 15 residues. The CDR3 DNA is TGCAGCGTTTCCCGGGTAGCGGGGAAGGCCGGGGAGCTGTTTTTT. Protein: CSVSRVAGKAGELFF.

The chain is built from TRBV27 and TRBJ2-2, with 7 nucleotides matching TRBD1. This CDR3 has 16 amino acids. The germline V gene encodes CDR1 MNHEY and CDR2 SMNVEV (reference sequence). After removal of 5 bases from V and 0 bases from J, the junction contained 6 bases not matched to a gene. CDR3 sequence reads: CASSPGTAANTGELFF. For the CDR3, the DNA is TGTGCCAGCAGTCCAGGGACAGCCGCGAACACCGGGGAGCTGTTTTTT.